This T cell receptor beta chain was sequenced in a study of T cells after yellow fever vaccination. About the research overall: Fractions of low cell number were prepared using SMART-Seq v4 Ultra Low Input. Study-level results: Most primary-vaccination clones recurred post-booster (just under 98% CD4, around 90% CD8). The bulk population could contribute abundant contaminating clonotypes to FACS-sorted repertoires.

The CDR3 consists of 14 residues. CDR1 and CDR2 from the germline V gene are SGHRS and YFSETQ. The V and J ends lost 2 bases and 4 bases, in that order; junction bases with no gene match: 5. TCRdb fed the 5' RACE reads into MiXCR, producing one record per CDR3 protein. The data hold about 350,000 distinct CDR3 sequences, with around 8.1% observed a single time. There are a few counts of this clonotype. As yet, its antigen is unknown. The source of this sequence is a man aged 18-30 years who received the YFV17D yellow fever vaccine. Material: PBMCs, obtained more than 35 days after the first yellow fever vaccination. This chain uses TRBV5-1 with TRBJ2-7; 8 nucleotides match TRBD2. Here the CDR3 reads CASSLRGGGYEQYF. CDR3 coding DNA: TGCGCCAGCAGCTTACGGGGGGGCGGATACGAGCAGTACTTC.